The 24 T cell receptor beta chains below all came from one sample that was sequenced in a study of tumor-infiltrating lymphocytes in localized non-small cell lung cancer. Profiling relied on immunoSEQ multiplex PCR, and the TCRdb table lists in-frame clones only, not all of them. Among 12,000 or so clones listed, under 90% were seen once. The sample consisted of lung tumor tissue. The receptors stem from a human donor with non-small cell lung cancer.

The sample holds a few counts of this clone. The chain employs TRBV27 and TRBJ2-5, with D maybe TRBD2 (5 bases). Germline CDR1 reads MNHEY; CDR2 reads SMNVEV (reference sequence). The CDR3 is 15 residues long. Trimming removed 5 bases at V and 1 base at J, with 14 bases between. The CDR3 DNA sequence: TGTGCCAGCAGTCGCGAGGGCCGGTTCCAAGAGACCCAGTACTTC. As protein: CASSREGRFQETQYF.

CDR3 sequence reads: CASSESMGNQPQHF. CDR3 nucleotide sequence: TGCGCCAGCAGTGAGTCAATGGGCAATCAGCCCCAGCATTTT. The rearrangement links TRBV10-2 to TRBJ1-5; D is ambiguous. With 0 bases removed from V and 2 bases from J, the gap between germline ends came to 5 bases. CDR1 is WSHSY, CDR2 SAAADI, per germline. The CDR3 has 14 residues.

This clone was counted a few times. The rearrangement uses TRBV10-2 and TRBJ2-7; D remains unclear. The CDR3 totals 14 residues. V shed 7 bases and J shed 0 bases, with 13 bases lying between them. Germline V gene lookup returns CDR1 WSHSY and CDR2 SAAADI. CDR3: CASIRPGHSYEQYF. The CDR3 nucleotides read TGCGCCAGCATTCGACCGGGTCACTCCTACGAGCAGTACTTC.

V is TRBV5-4 and J is TRBJ2-3; D is ambiguous. The CDR3 covers 16 residues. Germline V gives CDR1 SGHNT, CDR2 YYREEE (reference sequence). Trimming pared 0 bases from V and 3 bases from J, leaving 14 bases between. This CDR3 is CASSLAPPMGTDTQYF. The CDR3 nucleotides read TGTGCCAGCAGCTTGGCTCCTCCAATGGGGACAGATACGCAGTATTTT. The full variable domain, completed using reference TRBV5-4 and TRBJ2-3, is ETGVTQSPTHLIKTRGQQVTLRCSSQSGHNTVSWYQQALGQGPQFIFQYYREEENGRGNFPPRFSGLQFPNYSSELNVNALELDDSALYLCASSLAPPMGTDTQYFGPGTRLTVL.

This clone has just one count. The gene calls are TRBV7-9 and TRBJ1-1, with D possibly TRBD1 on 5 matching bases. The CDR3 contains 15 residues. CDR1 and CDR2 from the germline V gene are SEHNR and FQNEAQ (reference sequence). V shed 5 bases and J shed 5 bases, with 18 bases lying between them. This chain's CDR3 is CASSAKADSATEAFF. In DNA form, the CDR3 reads TGTGCCAGCAGCGCTAAAGCAGACAGTGCGACTGAAGCTTTCTTT.

The V gene is TRBV5-1, the J gene TRBJ2-4; D remains ambiguous. Trimming cost V 1 base and J 1 base, with 9 bases left between them. The CDR3 loop spans 15 amino acids. Germline assignment: CDR1 SGHRS and CDR2 YFSETQ. The CDR3 reads CASSLTAAAKNIQYF. The CDR3 region has the DNA TGCGCCAGCAGCTTGACCGCAGCGGCCAAAAACATTCAGTACTTC.

This clone occurred a few times. The V gene is TRBV5-1, the J gene TRBJ1-2; 10 nucleotides align to TRBD1. Germline CDR1 SGHRS, CDR2 YFSETQ. The length of the CDR3 is 17 residues. The junction had 13 bases not matched to a gene; V was cut back by 5 bases and J by 3 bases. DNA for the CDR3: TGCGCCAGCAGTCAATTCGGGACAGGGGTTGGAGACTATGGCTACACCTTC. Amino acids: CASSQFGTGVGDYGYTF.

CDR3 DNA sequence: TGTGCCAGTACCAATGGGAGGAATAATGAAAAACTGTTTTTT. It codes for CASTNGRNNEKLFF. This chain links TRBV19 with TRBJ1-4, with D hard to call. Germline CDR1 reads LNHDA; CDR2 reads SQIVND (reference sequence). Trimming took 7 bases from V and 4 from J, leaving 13 bases between them. The CDR3 spans 14 residues.

The J gene is TRBJ1-2, the V gene TRBV5-6; no definite D call. V lost 4 bases and J 8 bases, leaving 21 bases between the germline ends. Germline values: CDR1 SGHDT, CDR2 YYEEEE. The CDR3 is made up of 15 amino acids. The CDR3 DNA reads as TGTGCCAGCAGCCCACGGAGGAGCCAACCTTCGGGCTACACCTTC. This gives the protein CASSPRRSQPSGYTF.

The rearrangement uses TRBV5-6 and TRBJ2-7; D is undetermined. The CDR3 has 15 amino acids. Trimming removed 0 bases at V and 2 bases at J, with 12 bases between. Germline V gene sequence: CDR1 SGHDT, CDR2 YYEEEE. The CDR3: CASSLEHPGAYEQYF. CDR3 DNA sequence: TGTGCCAGCAGCTTGGAACACCCCGGAGCCTACGAGCAGTACTTC.

The V and J genes are TRBV4-1 and TRBJ2-1; D unresolved. CDR1 is MGHRA and CDR2 is YSYEKL in the germline V gene. The CDR3 extends over 17 amino acids. V dropped 4 bases and J dropped 2 bases, with 18 bases sitting between them. This CDR3 is CASSLSTVGGTYNEQFF. The CDR3 DNA follows: TGCGCCAGCAGCCTATCGACGGTGGGCGGCACCTACAATGAGCAGTTCTTC.

The rearrangement links TRBV5-5 to TRBJ2-3; 7 nucleotides align to TRBD1. J gave up 2 bases and V 4 bases, and 10 bases lay outside the gene matches. The germline CDR1 and CDR2 sequences are SGHKS and YYEKEE (reference sequence). The CDR3 runs to 16 residues. This CDR3 reads CASSRPGQPSTDTQYF. CDR3 in DNA: TGTGCCAGCAGCCGCCCGGGACAGCCCTCCACAGATACGCAGTATTTT. Complete variable domain (other parts from reference TRBV5-5 and TRBJ2-3): DAGVTQSPTHLIKTRGQQVTLRCSPISGHKSVSWYQQVLGQGPQFIFQYYEKEERGRGNFPDRFSARQFPNYSSELNVNALLLGDSALYLCASSRPGQPSTDTQYFGPGTRLTVL.

The chain carries TRBV19 and TRBJ2-1, with D perhaps TRBD2 (5 bases). The CDR3 spans 16 residues. The V gene lost 5 bases and the J gene lost 0 bases, with 14 bases spanning the gap. The germline V gene encodes CDR1 LNHDA and CDR2 SQIVND (reference sequence). The CDR3 sequence: CASSFGLPSSYNEQFF. The CDR3 coding sequence is TGTGCCAGTAGTTTCGGACTCCCAAGCTCCTACAATGAGCAGTTCTTC.

This rearrangement joins TRBV5-8 to TRBJ1-1, with D possibly TRBD1 on 6 matching bases. Germline values: CDR1 SGHTS, CDR2 YDEGEE. The V end was cut by 6 bases, the J end by 8 bases, with 14 bases between. The CDR3 has 12 residues. CDR3 bases: TGTGCCAGCACCCGATCAACAGGGGAAGCTTTCTTT. Translating gives CASTRSTGEAFF.

This chain uses TRBV5-1 with TRBJ1-2; 8 nucleotides match TRBD1. The J segment lost 8 bases and the V segment lost 4 bases, leaving 7 bases of the junction unmatched. The V gene's germline CDR1 is SGHRS and CDR2 YFSETQ. CDR3 size: 13 residues. The chain's CDR3 is CASSPLTGEGYTF. In nucleotides, the CDR3 is TGCGCCAGCAGCCCCCTGACAGGGGAAGGCTACACCTTC. Using reference TRBV5-1 and TRBJ1-2 for the parts outside the CDR3, the full variable domain is KAGVTQTPRYLIKTRGQQVTLSCSPISGHRSVSWYQQTPGQGLQFLFEYFSETQRNKGNFPGRFSGRQFSNSRSEMNVSTLELGDSALYLCASSPLTGEGYTFGSGTRLTVV.

This chain joins TRBV28 and TRBJ1-3, with D possibly being TRBD1 (5 bases). CDR3 length equals 17 residues. The germline V gene encodes CDR1 MDHEN and CDR2 SYDVKM. Between the trimmed V and J ends, which lost 2 bases and 5 bases, there was a span of 19 bases. The CDR3 here is CASSLMPGTQVRNTIYF. CDR3 DNA: TGTGCCAGCAGTTTAATGCCGGGTACACAGGTTCGAAACACCATATATTTT.

The V and J genes are TRBV30 and TRBJ2-1; the D gene could be TRBD1 or TRBD2 (5 bases each). Germline assignment: CDR1 GTSNPN and CDR2 SVGIG (reference sequence). Trimming took off 2 bases at V and 12 bases at J, with 14 bases between the two ends. This CDR3 comprises 12 residues. CDR3 sequence (DNA): TGTGCCTGGAGTCCCGGGGCCGCGGGGCAGTTCTTC. Translation: CAWSPGAAGQFF.

In this sample, this clone turned up once. V gene TRBV12-5 combines with J gene TRBJ1-1, with 7 bases aligning to TRBD1. The V gene's germline CDR1 is LGHNT and CDR2 FRNRAP. This CDR3 region has 15 residues. Unmatched junction bases numbered 11, after V lost 6 bases and J lost 4 bases. CDR3 sequence reads: CASGTNRGRATEAFF. The CDR3, as DNA: TGTGCTAGTGGCACAAACAGGGGACGAGCCACTGAAGCTTTCTTT.

The rearrangement uses TRBV27 and TRBJ1-1; TRBD1 matches 8 bases. The CDR3 is 16 residues long. Per germline, CDR1 MNHEY and CDR2 SMNVEV (reference sequence). After removal of 1 base from V and 3 bases from J, the junction contained 7 bases not matched to a gene. Here the CDR3 reads CASSLFQGAADTEAFF. In nucleotides, the CDR3 is TGTGCCAGCAGTTTATTCCAGGGGGCGGCCGACACTGAAGCTTTCTTT.

The chain links TRBV11-2 to TRBJ2-7, with D tentatively TRBD2 (7 bases). The CDR3 runs 14 residues. The V end lost 1 base, the J end lost 3 bases, and 10 bases lay between the germline ends. Germline V gene lookup returns CDR1 SGHAT and CDR2 FQNNGV. The CDR3 DNA reads as TGTGCCAGCAGCTTAGCGGGGGGCAGCTACGAGCAGTACTTC. As protein: CASSLAGGSYEQYF.

V and J are TRBV11-2 and TRBJ1-1, with D maybe TRBD1 (5 bases). This CDR3 spans 13 amino acids. Germline CDR1 and CDR2: SGHAT and FQNNGV. Trimming cost V 5 bases and J 12 bases, with 19 bases left between them. The CDR3 DNA is TGTGCCAGCAGCGATGACCGAGCAGGGAGACCTTTCTTT. Translation gives CASSDDRAGRPFF.

This chain uses TRBV28 with TRBJ2-5; TRBD2 agrees at 10 bases. Looked up from germline, CDR1 is MDHEN and CDR2 is SYDVKM. Germline trimming cut 4 bases from V and 4 bases from J; bases unmatched to any gene: 6. The CDR3 loop spans 15 amino acids. The CDR3 DNA sequence: TGTGCCAGCAGTTCAGGCCTAGCGGGAGCAGAGACCCAGTACTTC. Its protein is CASSSGLAGAETQYF.

This sequence joins TRBV7-5 and TRBJ1-2; the listed D gene, TRBD1, was not tested against the DNA. TRBV7-5 is classified as a pseudogene. This CDR3 is built from 13 residues. This chain's CDR3 is CARSRQVFKGYTF. CDR3 DNA: TGTGCCAGAAGCCGACAGGTTTTCAAGGGCTACACCTTC.

The V and J genes are TRBV6-5 and TRBJ2-7; the match to TRBD1 covers 7 bases. Losses at the gene ends were 5 bases for V and 2 bases for J; bases not matched to a gene: 6. The germline gives CDR1 MNHEY, CDR2 SVGAGI. The CDR3 is 14 amino acids. CDR3 amino acids: CASSRTGETYEQYF. CDR3 nucleotide sequence: TGTGCCAGCAGTAGGACAGGTGAAACCTACGAGCAGTACTTC.